This T cell receptor beta chain was sequenced in a study of high-grade serous ovarian cancer treatment subgroups. Sequenced by immunoSEQ multiplex PCR; TCRdb stores in-frame clones only, minus some. The sample holds about 36,000 clones; roughly three quarters are singletons and the top ten take 3.1%. This CDR3 contains 16 residues. The ends were cut back, 3 bases at V and 2 bases at J, with 17 bases in the middle. Germline V gives CDR1 LGHNA, CDR2 YSLEER. The tumor samples were collected prior to definitive surgery or chemotherapy. Sequences were obtained from tumor tissue. This sequence joins TRBV4-3 and TRBJ2-7; D may be TRBD1 (5 bases). The receptor was isolated from a human donor with high-grade serous ovarian cancer. The chain's CDR3 is CASSQGHPRDPYEQYF. DNA for the CDR3: TGCGCCAGCAGCCAGGGGCATCCTAGAGATCCCTACGAGCAGTACTTC.